This T cell receptor beta chain was recorded in a study of T-cell memory formation after mild COVID-19. Study observations and caveats: Among contracting clones, CD4+ were mainly CM/EM and CD8+ enriched in EMRA.

One entry per CDR3 protein results from TCRdb running MiXCR on the 5' RACE reads. The data show about 190,000 distinct CDR3 sequences, with around 17% seen just once and 2% to 3% held by the top ten. This clonotype has a handful of counts. Its matching antigen is unknown. The TCR sequence derives from an adult woman who had mild COVID-19 (a few samples of this study predate the infection). Cell type and time point are not known. The sample taken for sequencing was PBMCs or a T cell subset sorted from them (not recorded which).

In DNA form, the CDR3 reads TGTGCCATCAGCACTAGCGGGGGGCTCAATGAGCAGTTCTTC. It translates to CAISTSGGLNEQFF. This sequence joins TRBV10-3 and TRBJ2-1; 12 bases match TRBD2. The V and J ends lost 6 bases and 6 bases, in that order; junction bases with no gene match: 3. Looked up from germline, CDR1 is ENHRY and CDR2 is SYGVKD. The CDR3 length is 14 residues.